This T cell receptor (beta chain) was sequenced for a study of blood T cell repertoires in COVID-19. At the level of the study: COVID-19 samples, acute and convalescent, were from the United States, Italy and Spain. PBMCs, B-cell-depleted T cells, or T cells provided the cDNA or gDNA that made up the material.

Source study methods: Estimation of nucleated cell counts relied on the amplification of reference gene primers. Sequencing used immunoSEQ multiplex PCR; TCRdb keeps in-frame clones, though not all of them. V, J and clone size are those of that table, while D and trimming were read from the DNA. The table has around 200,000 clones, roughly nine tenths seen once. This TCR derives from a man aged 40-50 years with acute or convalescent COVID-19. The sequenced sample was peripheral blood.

CDR3 region: CASSDRGREQYF. CDR3 coding DNA: TGTGCCAGCTCGGACAGGGGCCGCGAGCAGTACTTC. The rearrangement joins TRBV27 to TRBJ2-7; TRBD1 matches at 9 bases. The length of the CDR3 is 12 residues. Trimming removed 8 bases from V and 6 bases from J; junction bases left unmatched: 5. Per the germline V gene, CDR1 is MNHEY and CDR2 is SMNVEV (reference sequence).